This TCR beta chain originates from a study of monozygotic twins with inflammatory bowel disease. The CDR3 length is 16 residues. Germline CDR1 SGDLS, CDR2 YYNGEE. TCRdb reprocessed the 5' RACE reads and keeps a single row for each CDR3 protein, giving no DNA. The table gives 400,000 to 500,000 distinct CDR3 sequences; the top ten clones make up 2% to 3% of it. The clonotype was recovered from a human donor with ulcerative colitis or Crohn's disease, or a healthy co-twin of an affected twin (not recorded which). Source material: blood. The chain couples TRBV9 to TRBJ1-4; TCRdb's D call of TRBD1 is untestable without DNA. The CDR3 here is CASSVANGGSNEKLFF.